The 18 T cell receptor beta chains below all came from one sample that was sequenced in a study of blood T cell repertoires in COVID-19. Clones were sequenced by immunoSEQ multiplex PCR, and TCRdb holds only the in-frame ones, with some missing. The sample lists 650,000 to 800,000 clones, approximately 90% occurring once. Sequencing input: peripheral blood. These receptors came from a young woman with acute or convalescent COVID-19.

The V and J genes are TRBV11-2 and TRBJ2-5; 7 positions agree with TRBD2. This CDR3 has 17 amino acids. Unmatched junction bases numbered 12, after V lost 5 bases and J lost 0 bases. Germline CDR1 reads SGHAT; CDR2 reads FQNNGV. The CDR3 sequence: CASSRRIGGGNQETQYF. In DNA, the CDR3 is TGTGCCAGCAGCCGAAGGATTGGGGGGGGGAACCAAGAGACCCAGTACTTC.

The CDR3 spells CASSPEQGLPPTGYTF. The CDR3 region has the DNA TGTGCCAGCTCACCCGAGCAGGGGCTACCACCGACAGGCTACACCTTC. The rearrangement joins TRBV18 to TRBJ1-2; perhaps TRBD1 as D (6 bases). There are 16 residues in the CDR3. The V end was cut by 3 bases, the J end by 8 bases, with 22 bases between. CDR1 is KGHSH, CDR2 LQKENI, per germline.

This rearrangement joins TRBV9 to TRBJ2-1; D unclear. This CDR3 is 16 amino acids long. The V gene lost 0 bases and the J gene lost 2 bases, with 12 bases spanning the gap. CDR1 and CDR2 from the germline V gene are SGDLS and YYNGEE. As DNA, the CDR3 is TGTGCCAGCAGCGTAGTCGGAGAGGTCCCCTACAATGAGCAGTTCTTC. Translated, it gives CASSVVGEVPYNEQFF.

This chain uses TRBV7-3 with TRBJ2-3; no clear D gene. Germline CDR1 and CDR2: SGHTA and FQGTGA. Trimming cost V 5 bases and J 1 base, with 7 bases left between them. The CDR3 spans 13 residues. The CDR3 sequence: CASSVRGTDTQYF. CDR3 bases: TGTGCCAGCAGCGTACGGGGCACAGATACGCAGTATTTT.

V gene TRBV30 combines with J gene TRBJ1-5, with no clear D. In germline, CDR1 is GTSNPN, CDR2 SVGIG (reference sequence). There are 14 residues in the CDR3. CDR3: CAGGGSLDNQPQHF. The DNA of the CDR3 is TGTGCTGGAGGAGGTTCCTTGGACAATCAGCCCCAGCATTTT.

The rearrangement uses TRBV7-8 and TRBJ1-5; 7 bases map to TRBD1. Germline assignment: CDR1 SGHVS and CDR2 FQNEAQ. This CDR3 has 15 amino acids. The ends lost 5 bases at V and 4 bases at J; junction bases unmatched: 8. CDR3 sequence: CASSPSTGRNQPQHF. The CDR3 nucleotides are TGTGCCAGCAGCCCTTCGACAGGGAGGAATCAGCCCCAGCATTTT. The full variable domain, its missing parts supplied by reference TRBV7-8 and TRBJ1-5, is GAGVSQSPRYKVAKRGQDVALRCDPISGHVSLFWYQQALGQGPEFLTYFQNEAQLDKSGLPSDRFFAERPEGSVSTLKIQRTQQEDSAVYLCASSPSTGRNQPQHFGDGTRLSIL.

This chain connects TRBV18 to TRBJ2-1; 9 nucleotides agree with TRBD1. CDR1 and CDR2 from the germline V gene are KGHSH and LQKENI. The V and J ends lost 0 bases and 6 bases, in that order; junction bases with no gene match: 3. CDR3 size: 15 residues. For the CDR3, the DNA is TGTGCCAGCTCACCACCGACAGGGGGTTTCAATGAGCAGTTCTTC. This gives the protein CASSPPTGGFNEQFF.

The chain recombines TRBV27 with TRBJ2-4, with D perhaps TRBD1 (7 bases). Germline V gene data show CDR1 as MNHEY and CDR2 as SMNVEV (reference sequence). V was shortened by 3 bases and J by 9 bases, with 12 bases between the two germline ends. The CDR3 consists of 13 residues. The CDR3 DNA reads as TGTGCCAGCAGTTTTTGGCAGGGGGGCATTCAGTACTTC. Amino acid sequence: CASSFWQGGIQYF.

The CDR3 spells CASSQLERQGLRNIQYF. CDR3 in DNA: TGCGCCAGCAGCCAGCTAGAAAGACAGGGACTTAGAAACATTCAGTACTTC. The chain couples TRBV4-1 to TRBJ2-4; TRBD1 might be the D (7 bases). The CDR3 is made up of 17 amino acids. V lost 3 bases and J lost 6, with 21 bases in between. The germline gives CDR1 MGHRA, CDR2 YSYEKL.

CDR3 protein: CASSEGLKPTEAFF. The CDR3 nucleotides are TGCGCCAGCAGTGAGGGACTCAAACCCACTGAAGCTTTCTTT. The rearrangement joins TRBV10-2 to TRBJ1-1; unclear D gene. This CDR3 is 14 amino acids long. Germline V gene data show CDR1 as WSHSY and CDR2 as SAAADI. V was shortened by 2 bases and J by 4 bases, with 11 bases between the two germline ends.

DNA for the CDR3: TGTGCCAGCAGCCTCAGGGGGTTTAACTATGGCTACACCTTC. Translation gives CASSLRGFNYGYTF. J is TRBJ1-2 and V is TRBV14; 7 positions agree with TRBD1. Germline assignment: CDR1 SGHDN and CDR2 FVKESK. V shed 4 bases and J 1 base; nucleotides not matched to a gene: 3. The CDR3 covers 14 residues.

The rearrangement links TRBV12-3 or TRBV12-4 to TRBJ1-2, with D maybe TRBD1 (6 bases). This CDR3 comprises 13 residues. V was pared by 5 bases and J by 2 bases, with 9 bases between. CDR3 DNA: TGTGCCAGCAGTCATCAGGGGAACTATGGCTACACCTTC. Translating it yields CASSHQGNYGYTF.

The chain has TRBV19 and TRBJ1-2; the D is unclear. V was shortened by 6 bases and J by 4 bases, with 6 bases between the two germline ends. This CDR3 has 11 residues. Germline V gene sequence: CDR1 LNHDA, CDR2 SQIVND (reference sequence). The CDR3 nucleotides are TGTGCCAGTAGCCTAAGCTATGGCTACACCTTC. This encodes CASSLSYGYTF. Variable domain in full (rest from reference TRBV19 and TRBJ1-2): DGGITQSPKYLFRKEGQNVTLSCEQNLNHDAMYWYRQDPGQGLRLIYYSQIVNDFQKGDIAEGYSVSREKKESFPLTVTSAQKNPTAFYLCASSLSYGYTFGSGTRLTVV.

This chain uses TRBV9 with TRBJ1-1, with D possibly TRBD1 on 6 matching bases. Between the trimmed V and J ends, which lost 4 bases and 0 bases, there was a span of 10 bases. The CDR3 spans 14 residues. The germline V gene has CDR1 SGDLS and CDR2 YYNGEE. CDR3 protein: CASSSDSLNTEAFF. CDR3 nucleotide sequence: TGTGCCAGCAGCTCGGACAGTTTGAACACTGAAGCTTTCTTT.

The genes are TRBV24-1 and TRBJ2-5; 11 bases map to TRBD1. The J segment lost 5 bases and the V segment lost 3 bases, leaving 7 bases of the junction unmatched. The germline V gene encodes CDR1 KGHDR and CDR2 SFDVKD. This CDR3 region has 16 residues. The CDR3 DNA reads as TGTGCCACCAGTGATGCCGGGACAGGGGGGTGGGAGACCCAGTACTTC. This codes for CATSDAGTGGWETQYF.

J is TRBJ1-2 and V is TRBV7-8; the D is unclear. The CDR3 is made up of 16 amino acids. V shed 3 bases and J shed 5 bases, with 19 bases lying between them. Germline assignment: CDR1 SGHVS and CDR2 FQNEAQ. The CDR3 region is CASSLVTRIGSYGYTF. CDR3 coding DNA: TGTGCCAGCAGCTTGGTAACGCGGATTGGGTCTTATGGCTACACCTTC.

The V call is TRBV7-9, the J call TRBJ1-1, with 7 bases matching TRBD1. The V and J ends lost 4 bases and 4 bases, in that order; junction bases with no gene match: 6. In germline, CDR1 is SEHNR, CDR2 FQNEAQ (reference sequence). The CDR3 sequence is 14 residues long. This chain's CDR3 is CASSSQGGGTEAFF. The CDR3 DNA reads as TGTGCCAGCAGCTCTCAGGGGGGTGGCACTGAAGCTTTCTTT.

DNA for the CDR3: TGCGCCAGCACCACAGGGAGTGAAGCTTTCTTT. Amino acids: CASTTGSEAFF. The J gene is TRBJ1-1, the V gene TRBV5-1; perhaps TRBD1 as D (6 bases). In germline, CDR1 is SGHRS, CDR2 YFSETQ. The V end lost 6 bases, the J end lost 7 bases, and 10 bases lay between the germline ends. This CDR3 is 11 amino acids long. Together with reference TRBV5-1 and TRBJ1-1, the CDR3 gives the full variable domain: KAGVTQTPRYLIKTRGQQVTLSCSPISGHRSVSWYQQTPGQGLQFLFEYFSETQRNKGNFPGRFSGRQFSNSRSEMNVSTLELGDSALYLCASTTGSEAFFGQGTRLTVV.